This T cell receptor (beta chain) stems from a study of cytomegalovirus exposure and HLA in healthy donors listed by TCRdb under 2017. In the study overall: According to an earlier analysis of around 600 of the donors, about 190 million T cells yielded 117 million unique TCR beta sequences and 276 Gb of sequence data. An earlier analysis of some 600 of the donors applied high-throughput TCR beta sequencing to assess whether each TCR beta V gene segment acted as functional or pseudogenic. Every discovery cohort repertoire had been produced on one sequencing platform. The study used immunosequencing to profile the T cell repertoires of under 700 subjects and linked those repertoires to cytomegalovirus serostatus. Rather than using new phenotypic data, the later analysis identified candidate immune exposures from TCR beta sequences and from how often those sequences occurred across donors. The number of typed donors differed by locus: about 629-640 for A, B, C, DRB1 and DQB1; 500 to 550 for DQA1; 606 for DPA1; and about 450 for DPB1. An early release covering 550 to 650 HLA-typed donors comprised about 320 gigabases of sequencing data and approximately 80 million unique TCR sequences. Of the roughly 400 genotyped donors, approximately 82% fell in the genetic ancestry cluster associated with self-reported Caucasian donors. On average, about 240,000 unique TCR beta nucleotide sequences were sequenced per donor among fewer than 500 genotyped donors of the cohort, with roughly a sixth of those sequences being non-productive. Along with the approximately 620-subject first cohort, a separate validation cohort of over a hundred different subjects was used. Donor age, sex, ethnicity and CMV serostatus were collected together with the repertoire data. A later analysis re-examined previously published TCR beta repertoires from over 500 donors and added high-resolution HLA genotyping to investigate patterns of TCR occurrence. Roughly 5 DR-DQ haplotypes were treated as single units for association and clustering because of strong linkage in the cohort. Both class I and class II loci were covered by HLA typing, at four-digit resolution. The aim of the study was to test whether cataloging public T cell receptors could identify signatures of past pathogen exposure. To predict cytomegalovirus infection status, the study brought together high-throughput TCR immunosequencing, statistical association of individual TCRs with disease status, and machine learning. In a later genetic analysis, genome-wide SNP genotypes for about 55% of the roughly 700 donors were used, and that subset was treated as a discovery cohort.

The cohort consisted of approximately 670 healthy bone marrow donors. All cohort members were sampled while nominally healthy, although unrecorded immune exposures were likely present. CMV serostatus was positive for 289 and negative for about half of the roughly 670 cohort members, and was not recorded for this donor. Each donor provided a peripheral blood sample, and peripheral blood mononuclear cells were used for TCR beta sequencing. The Qiagen DNeasy Blood Extraction Kit was used to extract genomic DNA from the blood cell samples. Measured from the cysteine to the phenylalanine, the CDR3 is 12 residues long. CDR3 DNA only is kept here, 36 bases in frame from base 1. The germline V gene gives CDR1 as SNHLY and CDR2 as FYNNEI. The junction carries 6 bases between V and J, which are trimmed by 8 bases and 2 bases respectively. General findings and caveats noted by the study authors: In a later analysis, the rate of TCR association differed among HLA loci, with DRB1 alleles having the most associated TCRs and HLA-C alleles having the fewest. The only immune exposure information available for the cohort was CMV serostatus. A few of the identified cytomegalovirus-associated TCR beta chains were confirmed in vitro to be specific for cytomegalovirus antigens. A later genetic analysis associated a missense DCLRE1C variant with V-gene and J-gene trimming of TCR beta chains, and an independent cohort replicated the association. Cytomegalovirus status was reported to be diagnosed by the classifier with high specificity and sensitivity in both the original and validation cohorts. A later genetic analysis reported fewer N-insertions in productive TCRs among donors in an Asian-associated ancestry cluster than the roughly 690-donor mean. In an earlier analysis of about 600 of the donors, most TCR beta V segments appeared in productive rearrangements about 87% or about 30% of the time, broadly matching IMGT annotations. Most CMV-associated TCR beta chains appeared to be HLA-restricted in a later analysis, and the HLA associations seemed to be driven largely by CMV exposure. Because counts were too low, seventeen rarely observed V segments, including chromosome 9 orphons, were excluded from the earlier analysis of around 640 of the donors. Most TCR sequences were seen in very few donors, while some public TCRs were found in many individuals. A cluster of highly shared sequence variants was judged likely to be a technical artifact of the sequencing pipeline. Strong co-occurrence of HLA alleles, especially DR and DQ, made assigning TCR associations to individual alleles difficult. This cohort had only TCR beta chains sequenced, and the lack of alpha or paired-chain data limited which features could be detected. In a later analysis, HLA-associated TCR beta chains were found to be more clonally expanded and to have lower generation probabilities than equally common non-associated chains. According to a later analysis, parvovirus B19, influenza, CMV and Epstein-Barr virus appeared linked to several top co-occurrence clusters. Presence/absence analyses assumed roughly uniform sequencing depth across donors, an assumption that may not hold. A further reported finding was that TCR beta sequences accurately predicted the HLA-A and HLA-B alleles for most subjects in the first cohort. At a false discovery rate of 0.05, a later analysis linked 16,951 TCR beta sequences to specific HLA alleles. Some IMGT-functional V segments, including TRBV6-2 and TRBV6-3, could not be told apart with the 87-base-pair reads, so those segments were excluded. Because HLA typing was unavailable for some donors at each locus, only the typed subset was used in association tests. In the study, 150 to 200 TCR beta chains were listed as associated with cytomegalovirus. Linkage disequilibrium might explain the correlated functional status among segregating V segments, but an unknown experimental factor could not be excluded. The authors suggested that the approach could potentially be generalized to other disease states and immunological phenotypes.

The library was built by means of the immunoSEQ multiplex PCR assay. The multiplex PCR relied on a mix of 60 forward primers for TCR Vbeta segments and 13 reverse primers for TCR Jbeta segments. Amplification of the CDR3 region of rearranged TCR beta genes was performed with a multiplex PCR assay on genomic DNA. The Illumina HiSeq System was used to sequence the amplified TCR beta libraries as 87-base-pair reads. In the original analysis: In a later analysis, tens of millions of unique TCR beta chains were counted across the roughly 610 repertoires, and roughly 11 million of these chains were shared by at least two donors. Raw reads were error-corrected and collapsed into unique sequences with a nearest-neighbor algorithm that merged closely related sequences to remove PCR and sequencing errors. V, D and J gene segments were assigned by aligning CDR3 sequences to IMGT reference sequences. For a sequence to be retained, a match of at least six nucleotides was required to both a V gene segment and a J gene segment. A rearrangement counted as productive if the CDR3 had no stop codons and remained in frame with V and J, and every other rearrangement counted as non-productive. CDR3 was defined by IMGT convention, running from the second conserved V-encoded cysteine to the conserved J-encoded phenylalanine. The earlier analysis of about 610 of the donors excluded sequences that lacked an unambiguous match to a single V gene segment. In an earlier analysis of several hundred of the donors, V segments were called functional above 56.7% productive rearrangements and were called segregating when the between-donor standard deviation exceeded 5%. A statistical classification framework was built to diagnose cytomegalovirus status from the catalog of TCR beta chain sequences. V and J gene assignment, in a later analysis, came from comparing TCR nucleotide sequences with IMGT/GENE-DB human TR gene sequences. In a later analysis, CDR3 sequences and most-parsimonious VDJ recombination scenarios were assigned using the TCRdist pipeline. In a later analysis, each TCR beta chain was defined by its CDR3 amino acid sequence together with its V-gene family, and reads without a unique V-gene family were excluded. A later analysis removed roughly 590 highly shared, low-generation-probability nucleotide sequences to deal with suspected cross-contamination and a sequencing artifact. In a later analysis, a clonal expansion index for each public chain was calculated from normalized within-repertoire ranks of inferred template counts. In a later analysis, generation probabilities were computed with a VDJ recombination model fitted to out-of-frame rearrangements, and the resulting probabilities were checked against IGoR. Hypergeometric tests were used in a later analysis to score TCR-TCR, TCR-HLA and TCR-CMV co-occurrence, with a repertoire-size bias correction applied to the TCR pairs. False discovery rates were estimated in a later analysis by permuting HLA or CMV assignments 20 times. In a later analysis, co-occurring TCRs were grouped using DBSCAN, and TCRdist sequence similarity was added for clustering within HLA-allele-positive subsets. Repertoires with fewer than 30,000 or more than 120,000 public chains were left out of co-occurrence clustering, as were about 5 repertoires with anomalous nucleotide sharing. Here the immuneACCESS table is served through TCRdb, limited to in-frame sequences with V and J called. Missing clones are a known gap in these copies; in checked studies unresolved V genes cover under half, and the rest lacks a known reason. For V, J and clone size, that table is used; D and trimming come from the DNA. This sample gives around 150,000 clones in total; about four fifths of them show up just once. The ten largest clonotypes hold roughly 4% of the sample.

This clone came up once. The target of this receptor is not known. Per-base quality was not reported, and no clone a single base away is much larger than it. The sequence joins TRBV2 to TRBJ1-4, with an unclear D gene assignment. Sequencing used PBMCs. The TCR sequence derives from a human donor in good health. In nucleotide form, the sequence is TGTGCCAGCGGGCAGACTAATGAAAAACTGTTTTTT. Translation gives CASGQTNEKLFF.